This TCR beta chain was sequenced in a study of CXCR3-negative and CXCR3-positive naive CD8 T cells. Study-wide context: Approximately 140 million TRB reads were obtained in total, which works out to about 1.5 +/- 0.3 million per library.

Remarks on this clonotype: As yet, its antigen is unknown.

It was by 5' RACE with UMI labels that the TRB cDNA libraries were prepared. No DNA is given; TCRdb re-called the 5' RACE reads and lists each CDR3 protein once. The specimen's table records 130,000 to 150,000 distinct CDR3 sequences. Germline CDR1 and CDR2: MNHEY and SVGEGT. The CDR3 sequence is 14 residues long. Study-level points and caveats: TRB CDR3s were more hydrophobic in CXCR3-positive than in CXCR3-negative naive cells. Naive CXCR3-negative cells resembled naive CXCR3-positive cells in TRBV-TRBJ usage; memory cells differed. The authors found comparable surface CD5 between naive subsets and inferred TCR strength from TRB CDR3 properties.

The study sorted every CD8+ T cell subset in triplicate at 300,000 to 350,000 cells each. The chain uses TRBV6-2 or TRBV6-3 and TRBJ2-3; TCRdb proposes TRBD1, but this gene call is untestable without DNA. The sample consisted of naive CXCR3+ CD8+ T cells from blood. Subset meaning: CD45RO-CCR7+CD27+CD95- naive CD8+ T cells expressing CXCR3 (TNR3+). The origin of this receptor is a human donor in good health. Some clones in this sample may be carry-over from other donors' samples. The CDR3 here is CASSWDRETDTQYF.